Here is one T cell receptor beta chain with its context. This record comes from a study of blood T cell repertoires in COVID-19. Looking at the study overall: Acute-phase and convalescent COVID-19 samples originated in the United States, Italy and Spain. PBMCs, B-cell-depleted T cells, or T cells provided the cDNA or gDNA that made up the material.

Source study methods: Amplification from reference gene primers served as the basis for estimated nucleated cell counts. Sequenced by immunoSEQ multiplex PCR; TCRdb stores in-frame clones only, minus some. V and J calls and clone size are as listed in that table; D and trimming were resolved from the DNA. The repertoire consists of about 280,000 clones, with roughly 85% occurring once and the leading ten covering about 10%. J lost 0 bases, V lost 0 bases, and 10 bases had no gene match. Germline CDR1 and CDR2: LGHDT and YNNKEL (reference sequence). CDR3 length: 18 residues. Sequenced: peripheral blood. The sequence derives from a woman in her sixties or seventies with acute or convalescent COVID-19. This chain links TRBV3-1 (or the pseudogene TRBV3-2) with TRBJ1-1; 7 positions match TRBD1. CDR3 DNA sequence: TGTGCCAGCAGCCAAGAGACGACAGGGAACCCCATGAACACTGAAGCTTTCTTT. This codes for CASSQETTGNPMNTEAFF.